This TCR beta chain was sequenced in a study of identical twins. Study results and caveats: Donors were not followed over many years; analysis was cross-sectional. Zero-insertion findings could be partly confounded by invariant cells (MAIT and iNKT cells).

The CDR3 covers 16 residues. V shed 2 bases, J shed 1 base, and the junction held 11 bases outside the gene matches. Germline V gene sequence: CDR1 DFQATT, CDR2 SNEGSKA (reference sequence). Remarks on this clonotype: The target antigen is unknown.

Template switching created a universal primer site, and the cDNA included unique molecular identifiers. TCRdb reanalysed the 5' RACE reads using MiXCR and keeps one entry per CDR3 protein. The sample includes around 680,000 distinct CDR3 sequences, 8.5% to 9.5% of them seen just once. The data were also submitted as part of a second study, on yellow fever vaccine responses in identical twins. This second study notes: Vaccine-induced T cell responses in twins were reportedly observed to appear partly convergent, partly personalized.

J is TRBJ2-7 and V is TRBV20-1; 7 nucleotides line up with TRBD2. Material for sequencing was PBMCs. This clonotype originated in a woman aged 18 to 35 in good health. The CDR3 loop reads CSARSNKRGWSYEQYF. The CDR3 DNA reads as TGCAGTGCTAGAAGTAATAAGCGGGGTTGGTCCTACGAGCAGTACTTC.